The next 22 T cell receptor beta chains were all read from a single sample in a study of shared clonotypes between healthy human individuals. Method: immunoSEQ multiplex PCR; TCRdb's copy keeps in-frame clones and lacks some. This table has 330,000 or so clones, around 67% appearing once. The sample consisted of memory CD4+ T cells sorted from blood. Subset in this sample: CD45RA-negative fraction. The source of these receptors is a man younger than 45 in good health.

V gene TRBV28 combines with J gene TRBJ2-5, with TRBD2 matching over 7 bases. CDR1 and CDR2 (germline): MDHEN, SYDVKM. The CDR3 extends over 15 amino acids. V lost 2 bases to trimming and J lost 4 bases; unmatched junction nucleotides: 7. The CDR3 DNA reads TGTGCCAGCAGTTTACTCGGAGCGGGAAGAGAGACCCAGTACTTC. It specifies CASSLLGAGRETQYF.

This clone was counted between two and nine times. The V and J genes are TRBV30 and TRBJ2-7; D is undetermined. The CDR3 sequence is 12 residues long. Per the germline V gene, CDR1 is GTSNPN and CDR2 is SVGIG (reference sequence). V was clipped by 3 bases and J by 1 base, with 7 bases between them. For the CDR3, the DNA is TGTGCCTGGAGAGGGCTTTCCTACGAGCAGTACTTC. Protein sequence: CAWRGLSYEQYF.

There are a few counts of this clone. The V and J genes are TRBV30 and TRBJ1-1; no definite D call. Germline-derived CDR1 and CDR2 are GTSNPN and SVGIG (reference sequence). The CDR3 length is 15 residues. Trimming pared 3 bases from V and 0 bases from J, leaving 14 bases between. The chain's CDR3 is CAWRRTLTVNTEAFF. In DNA, the CDR3 is TGTGCCTGGAGGCGCACCTTGACGGTGAACACTGAAGCTTTCTTT.

This rearrangement joins TRBV18 to TRBJ2-5; TRBD1 is a possible D gene (6 bases). Trimming pared 0 bases from V and 3 bases from J, leaving 11 bases between. This CDR3 region has 15 residues. Germline loops: CDR1 KGHSH, CDR2 LQKENI. CDR3 loop: CASSPPGAGKETQYF. The CDR3 coding sequence is TGTGCCAGCTCACCACCGGGGGCAGGAAAAGAGACCCAGTACTTC. The full variable domain, with the rest looked up from reference TRBV18 and TRBJ2-5, is NAGVMQNPRHLVRRRGQEARLRCSPMKGHSHVYWYRQLPEEGLKFMVYLQKENIIDESGMPKERFSAEFPKEGPSILRIQQVVRGDSAAYFCASSPPGAGKETQYFGPGTRLLVL.

This clone was detected only once. The genes are TRBV18 and TRBJ2-1; TRBD1 is a possible D gene (5 bases). This CDR3 is 12 amino acids long. Germline CDR1 and CDR2: KGHSH and LQKENI. V was trimmed by 5 bases and J by 7 bases, leaving 9 bases between them. CDR3 sequence reads: CASSKDRNEQFF. CDR3 nucleotide sequence: TGTGCCAGCTCAAAAGACAGAAATGAGCAGTTCTTC.

A word on this clone: In the same sample, other DNA sequences code for this CDR3. This chain joins TRBV18 and TRBJ2-7; the D gene is possibly TRBD2 (5 bases). Germline assignment: CDR1 KGHSH and CDR2 LQKENI. The CDR3 is 12 amino acids. V was trimmed by 2 bases and J by 5 bases, leaving 7 bases between them. CDR3 amino acids: CASSPTGDEQYF. CDR3 DNA: TGTGCCAGCTCACCAACCGGGGACGAGCAGTACTTC.

About this clone itself: A much larger clone differs by one base, so this may be a read error. The rearrangement uses TRBV29-1 and TRBJ2-7; 12 bases agree with TRBD1. The CDR3 totals 17 residues. CDR1 and CDR2 from the germline V gene are SQVTM and ANQGSEA. Trimming at V came to 7 bases and at J to 0 bases, leaving 13 bases not matched to a gene. The CDR3 DNA is TGCAGCGGTGCCGGGACAGGGGGCACGTACTTCTCCTACGAGCAGTACTTC. It is translated as CSGAGTGGTYFSYEQYF.

In this sample, this clone turned up a few times. The chain couples TRBV2 to TRBJ2-1; 9 bases are a match to TRBD1. This CDR3 has 16 amino acids. CDR1 is SNHLY and CDR2 is FYNNEI in the germline V gene. The trim removed 8 bases at V and 5 bases at J, leaving 13 bases unmatched. This CDR3 is CASRVWGQGNDNEQFF. DNA of the CDR3: TGTGCCAGCCGGGTTTGGGGACAGGGAAATGACAATGAGCAGTTCTTC.

Ten or more counts support this clone. The chain employs TRBV29-1 and TRBJ2-1, with D hard to call. Trimming took off 4 bases at V and 0 bases at J, with 13 bases between the two ends. Germline V gene data show CDR1 as SQVTM and CDR2 as ANQGSEA. The CDR3 has 15 amino acids. The CDR3 DNA follows: TGCAGCGTTGGAGGAACTGAGAGCTCCTACAATGAGCAGTTCTTC. Residues: CSVGGTESSYNEQFF.

The J gene is TRBJ2-2, the V gene TRBV7-2; no firm D call. From germline, CDR1 is SGHTA and CDR2 FQGNSA. This CDR3 has 13 amino acids. V lost 4 bases and J lost 8, with 11 bases in between. The CDR3: CASSYRIAGELFF. DNA for the CDR3: TGTGCCAGCAGCTACCGGATCGCAGGGGAGCTGTTTTTT.

This chain links TRBV19 with TRBJ2-2; 7 nucleotides agree with TRBD1. CDR1 is LNHDA, CDR2 SQIVND, per germline (reference sequence). CDR3 length: 15 residues. Trimming cost V 7 bases and J 1 base; bases outside gene matches: 6. Here the CDR3 reads CASTQTGRNTGELFF. DNA of the CDR3: TGTGCCAGTACTCAGACAGGGCGGAACACCGGGGAGCTGTTTTTT.

The rearrangement uses TRBV6-1 and TRBJ2-7; possibly TRBD1 or TRBD2 for D (5 bases each). The CDR3 is 15 amino acids. The germline gives CDR1 MNHNS, CDR2 SASEGT. V lost 3 bases and J lost 2, with 14 bases in between. The CDR3 spells CASSERFGTAYEQYF. CDR3 bases: TGTGCCAGCAGTGAGAGGTTTGGGACCGCCTACGAGCAGTACTTC.

The chain carries TRBV15 and TRBJ2-5; no firm D call. The CDR3 runs to 16 residues. The germline CDR1 and CDR2 sequences are LNHNV and YYDKDF (reference sequence). Trimming removed 3 bases from V and 1 base from J, with 15 bases in between. DNA for the CDR3: TGTGCCACCAGCAGCCGTAACATCAGCCCCCAAGAGACCCAGTACTTC. Its translation is CATSSRNISPQETQYF.

This chain joins TRBV28 and TRBJ2-7; no definite D call. V was cut by 7 bases and J by 2 bases, with 12 bases left in between. CDR1 MDHEN and CDR2 SYDVKM come from the germline V gene. The CDR3 runs to 13 residues. The CDR3 DNA reads as TGTGCCAGCATCCCATCAGTACCCTACGAGCAGTACTTC. Its protein product is CASIPSVPYEQYF.

This chain's CDR3 is CSGSGWATEAFF. The CDR3 DNA reads TGCAGCGGGTCGGGTTGGGCGACTGAAGCTTTCTTT. V is TRBV29-1 and J is TRBJ1-1; D gene unclear. V was trimmed by 7 bases and J by 5 bases, leaving 14 bases between them. CDR1 and CDR2 (germline): SQVTM, ANQGSEA. The CDR3 extends over 12 amino acids. The whole variable domain, remainder taken from reference TRBV29-1 and TRBJ1-1, is SAVISQKPSRDICQRGTSLTIQCQVDSQVTMMFWYRQQPGQSLTLIATANQGSEATYESGFVIDKFPISRPNLTFSTLTVSNMSPEDSSIYLCSGSGWATEAFFGQGTRLTVV.

This clone was recorded a few times. The chain links TRBV25-1 to TRBJ1-4, with unresolved D. The length of the CDR3 is 15 residues. The germline V and J ends were trimmed by 1 base and 0 bases, with 6 bases remaining between them. The germline V gene has CDR1 MGHDK and CDR2 SYGVNS. The CDR3 here is CASSELGATNEKLFF. The CDR3 DNA follows: TGTGCCAGCAGTGAATTGGGAGCAACTAATGAAAAACTGTTTTTT.

This clone was seen just once. The rearrangement joins TRBV15 to TRBJ1-5, with 9 nucleotides matching TRBD1. Germline CDR1 and CDR2: LNHNV and YYDKDF (reference sequence). The CDR3 has 15 amino acids. V shed 2 bases and J 7 bases; nucleotides not matched to a gene: 6. The CDR3: CATSRTGGPGQPQHF. The DNA for the CDR3 is TGTGCCACCAGCAGAACAGGGGGCCCGGGGCAGCCCCAGCATTTT.

There are a few counts of this clone. The chain joins TRBV7-6 to TRBJ2-7; 9 bases match TRBD1. The CDR3 covers 13 residues. Germline values: CDR1 SGHVS, CDR2 FNYEAQ. V shed 5 bases and J 3 bases; nucleotides not matched to a gene: 2. The CDR3 DNA is TGTGCCAGCAGCAAGGACAGGGGCTACGAGCAGTACTTC. Translating it yields CASSKDRGYEQYF.

DNA for the CDR3: TGTGCCAGCGGGGAGGTGTTAGGGGATTGGGAGACCCAGTACTTC. Its translation: CASGEVLGDWETQYF. The chain has TRBV25-1 and TRBJ2-5, with a tentative D call TRBD2 (6 bases). V was pared by 8 bases and J by 5 bases, with 21 bases between. This CDR3 region has 15 residues. Germline loops: CDR1 MGHDK, CDR2 SYGVNS.

This clone was found a few times. The chain couples TRBV6-4 to TRBJ2-2; 12 positions match TRBD1. V dropped 2 bases and J dropped 7; count of bases not matched to a gene: 5. The CDR3 runs 16 residues. Germline V gene data show CDR1 as MRHNA and CDR2 as SNTAGT. The DNA for the CDR3 is TGTGCCAGCAGTGACAAGGGACAGGGGGCGAGCGGGGAGCTGTTTTTT. Amino acids: CASSDKGQGASGELFF.

The genes are TRBV10-3 and TRBJ1-1; possibly TRBD1 for D (6 bases). Germline lookup yields CDR1 ENHRY and CDR2 SYGVKD. This CDR3 has 13 amino acids. V lost 3 bases to trimming and J lost 4 bases, with 9 bases between them. CDR3: CAISEQGPTEAFF. In nucleotides, the CDR3 is TGTGCCATCAGTGAACAGGGACCCACTGAAGCTTTCTTT.

For the CDR3, the DNA is TGCGCCAGCAGCCGGACTAGCGCCGGTGATACGCAGTATTTT. Translating gives CASSRTSAGDTQYF. The genes are TRBV5-1 and TRBJ2-3, with TRBD2 matching over 9 bases. Losses at the gene ends were 4 bases for V and 6 bases for J; bases not matched to a gene: 6. There are 14 residues in the CDR3. Germline V gene lookup returns CDR1 SGHRS and CDR2 YFSETQ.